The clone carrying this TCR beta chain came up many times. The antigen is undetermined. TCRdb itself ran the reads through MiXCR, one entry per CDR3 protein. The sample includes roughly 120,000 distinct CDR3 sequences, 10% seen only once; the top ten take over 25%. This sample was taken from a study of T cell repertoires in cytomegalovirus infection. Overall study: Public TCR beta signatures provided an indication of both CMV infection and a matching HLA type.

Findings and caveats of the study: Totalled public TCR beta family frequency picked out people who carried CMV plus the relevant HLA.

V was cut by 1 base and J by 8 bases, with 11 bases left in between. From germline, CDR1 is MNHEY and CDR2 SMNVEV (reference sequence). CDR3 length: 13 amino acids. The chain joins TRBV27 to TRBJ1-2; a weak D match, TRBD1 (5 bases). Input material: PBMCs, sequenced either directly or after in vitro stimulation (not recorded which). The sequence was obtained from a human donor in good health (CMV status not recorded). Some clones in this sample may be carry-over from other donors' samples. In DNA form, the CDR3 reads TGTGCCAGCAGTTTATACCAGGGCCGGGGCTACACCTTC. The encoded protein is CASSLYQGRGYTF.